The sequence of this T cell receptor (beta chain) was determined in a study of blood T cell repertoires in COVID-19. About the study: Material from acute and convalescent COVID-19 was sourced from the United States, Italy and Spain.

This CDR3 contains 13 residues. Trimming left V 1 base short and J 10 bases short, with 11 bases between. In the authors' methods: Reference gene primer amplification gave nucleated cell count estimates. Using immunoSEQ multiplex PCR, the repertoire was profiled, and TCRdb retains in-frame clones only, with some absent. Clonal size and the V and J genes are those of that table, whereas D and trimming came from the DNA. The table shows around 240,000 clones, with 80% to 90% occurring only once. The chain employs TRBV12-3 or TRBV12-4 and TRBJ2-1; TRBD2 might be the D (6 bases). The sequenced sample was PBMCs or T cells enriched from blood (not recorded which). This TCR was sampled from a woman between 45 and 60 years old who had recovered from COVID-19. DNA of the CDR3: TGTGCCAGCAGTTTAGAGGAGGGAGTAGAGCAGTTCTTC. It is translated as CASSLEEGVEQFF.